This entry lists 28 T cell receptor beta chains sequenced from one sample in a study of PD-1 blockade in classical Hodgkin lymphoma. Time point noted: cycle 4 day 1 (C4D1), after 6 weeks of nivolumab. Exposure to brentuximab vedotin varied, and each patient had relapsed following autologous stem cell transplantation. Clones were sequenced by immunoSEQ multiplex PCR, and TCRdb holds only the in-frame ones, with some missing. The sample shows tens of thousands of clones, 60% to 70% of them seen only once. This sample comprised peripheral blood mononuclear cells (PBMCs), obtained before the fourth cycle of nivolumab. Every receptor here comes from a human donor with classical Hodgkin lymphoma.

The chain employs TRBV7-3 and TRBJ2-1, with 11 bases aligning to TRBD2. This CDR3 spans 15 amino acids. J lost 4 bases, V lost 5 bases, and 4 bases had no gene match. Germline loops: CDR1 SGHTA, CDR2 FQGTGA. The CDR3 bases are TGTGCCAGCAGCAATAGCGGGAGGGGGTACAATGAGCAGTTCTTC. Translation: CASSNSGRGYNEQFF.

The rearrangement uses TRBV6-1 and TRBJ1-5; D gene ambiguous. V lost 4 bases and J lost 7, with 11 bases in between. The germline V gene encodes CDR1 MNHNS and CDR2 SASEGT. The CDR3 consists of 13 residues. CDR3 amino acids: CASSVAGGQPQHF. CDR3 coding DNA: TGTGCCAGCAGTGTTGCAGGTGGGCAGCCCCAGCATTTT.

The gene calls are TRBV5-6 and TRBJ1-3; D call uncertain. This CDR3 is built from 14 residues. Trimming stripped 9 bases from V and 3 bases from J, with 16 bases between. Germline V CDR1 and CDR2: SGHDT, YYEEEE. CDR3 DNA: TGTGCCACCAGACTGGGCCTCAGTGGAAACACCATATATTTT. Its translation: CATRLGLSGNTIYF.

This chain joins TRBV28 and TRBJ1-5, with D maybe TRBD1 (6 bases). The CDR3 is 16 residues long. V was pared by 3 bases and J by 0 bases, with 12 bases between. CDR1 and CDR2 (germline): MDHEN, SYDVKM. CDR3 nucleotides: TGTGCCAGCAGTTTTGGTGGGGGCTATAGCAATCAGCCCCAGCATTTT. Translated, it gives CASSFGGGYSNQPQHF.

The chain recombines TRBV27 with TRBJ2-1, with D perhaps matching TRBD1 or TRBD2 (6 bases each). Germline V lookup: CDR1 MNHEY, CDR2 SMNVEV (reference sequence). V was clipped by 2 bases and J by 9 bases, with 8 bases between them. The CDR3 is 12 amino acids. The CDR3 reads CASSLGGREQFF. Here the CDR3 DNA reads TGTGCCAGCAGTTTAGGGGGGCGTGAGCAGTTCTTC.

The chain carries TRBV28 and TRBJ2-7; tentative D call: TRBD2 (5 bases). Germline V gives CDR1 MDHEN, CDR2 SYDVKM. The CDR3 has 12 amino acids. Trimming took off 3 bases at V and 9 bases at J, with 12 bases between the two ends. As DNA, the CDR3 is TGTGCCAGCAGTTTGTTGCGGGCCGGGCAGTACTTC. Translated, it gives CASSLLRAGQYF.

This clone was detected a few times. J is TRBJ2-7 and V is TRBV30; either TRBD1 or TRBD2 may fit D (5 bases each). Germline loops: CDR1 GTSNPN, CDR2 SVGIG (reference sequence). The V end lost 5 bases, the J end lost 5 bases, and 10 bases lay between the germline ends. This CDR3 comprises 11 residues. The CDR3 spells CAWGRDHEQYF. Written as DNA, the CDR3 is TGTGCCTGGGGCCGGGACCACGAGCAGTACTTC. The whole variable domain, remainder taken from reference TRBV30 and TRBJ2-7, is SQTIHQWPATLVQPVGSPLSLECTVEGTSNPNLYWYRQAAGRGLQLLFYSVGIGQISSEVPQNLSASRPQDRQFILSSKKLLLSDSGFYLCAWGRDHEQYFGPGTRLTVT.

The chain couples TRBV5-6 to TRBJ2-1; D tentatively fits TRBD1 or TRBD2 (5 bases each). The germline V gene has CDR1 SGHDT and CDR2 YYEEEE. Trimming pared 7 bases from V and 0 bases from J, leaving 11 bases between. The CDR3 consists of 14 residues. The CDR3 sequence: CASRDRSSYNEQFF. As DNA, the CDR3 is TGTGCCAGCCGGGACCGAAGCTCCTACAATGAGCAGTTCTTC.

The CDR3 DNA reads TGTGCCATCAGCCCAGGGGCTAGCGGGCTGAATGAGCAGTTCTTC. Translation: CAISPGASGLNEQFF. V is TRBV10-3 and J is TRBJ2-1, with TRBD2 matching 8 bases. The CDR3 sequence is 15 residues long. V was pared by 6 bases and J by 7 bases, with 11 bases of the junction left unmatched. Germline CDR1 ENHRY, CDR2 SYGVKD.

As DNA, the CDR3 is TGTGCCTGGAGTGAGTCTCGTAGGGTCACCGGGGAGCTGTTTTTT. This gives the protein CAWSESRRVTGELFF. The rearrangement links TRBV30 to TRBJ2-2; D ambiguous. Trimming pared 1 base from V and 4 bases from J, leaving 13 bases between. The CDR3 length is 15 residues. CDR1 and CDR2 (germline): GTSNPN, SVGIG (reference sequence).

The rearrangement joins TRBV2 to TRBJ1-5; D unresolved. Trimming stripped 8 bases from V and 5 bases from J, with 7 bases between. This CDR3 contains 11 residues. Germline V gene data show CDR1 as SNHLY and CDR2 as FYNNEI. The CDR3 protein is CASGVDQPQHF. DNA of the CDR3: TGTGCCAGCGGGGTTGATCAGCCCCAGCATTTT.

This chain uses TRBV10-3 with TRBJ2-1, with a possible D match to TRBD2 (6 bases). This CDR3 contains 15 residues. Germline lookup yields CDR1 ENHRY and CDR2 SYGVKD. Trimming left V 7 bases short and J 0 bases short, with 13 bases between. This chain's CDR3 is CAIKSAGSSYNEQFF. The CDR3 DNA reads as TGTGCCATCAAGTCAGCGGGTAGCTCCTACAATGAGCAGTTCTTC.

This chain connects TRBV30 to TRBJ2-5; no reliable D call. V was pared by 1 base and J by 2 bases, with 8 bases between. This CDR3 has 13 residues. Germline V gene sequence: CDR1 GTSNPN, CDR2 SVGIG (reference sequence). In DNA, the CDR3 is TGTGCCTGGAGTGGAGGACGGCAAGAGACCCAGTACTTC. Translation gives CAWSGGRQETQYF.

The CDR3 protein is CAWSVIRYEQYF. CDR3 sequence (DNA): TGTGCCTGGAGTGTAATCAGATACGAGCAGTACTTC. The rearrangement joins TRBV30 to TRBJ2-5; D gene ambiguous. The assigned J gene may be wrong: the sequence end matches TRBJ2-7 better. Germline V gene data show CDR1 as GTSNPN and CDR2 as SVGIG (reference sequence). The CDR3 totals 12 residues.

V gene TRBV7-2 combines with J gene TRBJ2-7; tentatively, D is TRBD1 (6 bases). From germline, CDR1 is SGHTA and CDR2 FQGNSA. The CDR3 contains 15 residues. Trimming cost V 1 base and J 4 bases, with 14 bases left between them. The CDR3 DNA sequence: TGTGCCAGCAGCTTAGAGCTTTCAGGGGATTACGAGCAGTACTTC. Amino acids: CASSLELSGDYEQYF.

This clone was picked up a small number of times. The chain combines TRBV11-3 with TRBJ2-7; TRBD1 or TRBD2 may be the D gene (5 bases each). CDR1 is SGHNT and CDR2 is YENEEA in the germline V gene. There are 12 residues in the CDR3. Trimming took 5 bases from V and 4 from J, leaving 9 bases between them. The CDR3: CASSQRGYEQYF. CDR3 nucleotides: TGTGCCAGCAGCCAGAGGGGATACGAGCAGTACTTC.

The chain is built from TRBV28 and TRBJ2-2; 7 bases are a match to TRBD1. CDR3 length equals 14 residues. CDR1 and CDR2 from the germline V gene are MDHEN and SYDVKM. With 4 bases clipped from V and 6 bases from J, the junction kept 5 bases outside the gene matches. DNA of the CDR3: TGTGCCAGCAGTTATGGGACAGTCCCCGGGGAGCTGTTTTTT. Translating it yields CASSYGTVPGELFF.

This clone was detected a few times. This chain uses TRBV18 with TRBJ1-1; D remains unclear. Deletions cut 2 bases from V and 0 bases from J, with 4 bases between. Germline V gene sequence: CDR1 KGHSH, CDR2 LQKENI. This CDR3 comprises 13 residues. The CDR3 here is CASSPSVNTEAFF. CDR3 coding DNA: TGTGCCAGCTCACCATCGGTGAACACTGAAGCTTTCTTT. Complete variable domain (other parts from reference TRBV18 and TRBJ1-1): NAGVMQNPRHLVRRRGQEARLRCSPMKGHSHVYWYRQLPEEGLKFMVYLQKENIIDESGMPKERFSAEFPKEGPSILRIQQVVRGDSAAYFCASSPSVNTEAFFGQGTRLTVV.

This clone is a singleton in its sample. V is TRBV5-1 and J is TRBJ2-7; TRBD2 matches at 11 bases. Germline V gene lookup returns CDR1 SGHRS and CDR2 YFSETQ. V dropped 4 bases and J dropped 2; count of bases not matched to a gene: 5. The CDR3 is 15 residues long. The chain's CDR3 is CASSHTSGGTYEQYF. Here the CDR3 DNA reads TGCGCCAGCAGCCATACTAGCGGGGGTACCTACGAGCAGTACTTC. Complete variable domain (other parts from reference TRBV5-1 and TRBJ2-7): KAGVTQTPRYLIKTRGQQVTLSCSPISGHRSVSWYQQTPGQGLQFLFEYFSETQRNKGNFPGRFSGRQFSNSRSEMNVSTLELGDSALYLCASSHTSGGTYEQYFGPGTRLTVT.

The rearrangement joins TRBV5-6 to TRBJ2-5; D is unresolved. Trimming removed 1 base from V and 4 bases from J, with 11 bases in between. This CDR3 comprises 14 residues. Germline assignment: CDR1 SGHDT and CDR2 YYEEEE. CDR3 coding DNA: TGTGCCAGCAGCTTGTACACGGGTGGAGAGACCCAGTACTTC. Residues: CASSLYTGGETQYF.

V is TRBV10-3 and J is TRBJ2-3; D perhaps matches TRBD1 (5 bases). The CDR3 is 16 residues long. Germline values: CDR1 ENHRY, CDR2 SYGVKD. The V gene lost 2 bases and the J gene lost 0 bases, with 12 bases spanning the gap. The CDR3 region has the DNA TGTGCCATCAGTGAGGCACAGGCCTCTAGCACAGATACGCAGTATTTT. Its protein is CAISEAQASSTDTQYF.

The chain recombines TRBV6-1 with TRBJ1-5, with D possibly being TRBD1 (6 bases). Looked up from germline, CDR1 is MNHNS and CDR2 is SASEGT. V lost 8 bases and J 3 bases, leaving 14 bases between the germline ends. The CDR3 totals 14 residues. CDR3 loop: CASRAGAFNQPQHF. The CDR3 coding sequence is TGTGCCAGCCGGGCGGGGGCTTTCAATCAGCCCCAGCATTTT.

This clone rates as medium-sized. The chain recombines TRBV18 with TRBJ1-6, with D possibly being TRBD1 (5 bases). CDR3 length: 15 residues. Germline V gives CDR1 KGHSH, CDR2 LQKENI. V was clipped by 5 bases and J by 4 bases, with 12 bases between them. The CDR3 sequence is CASSGDVGYNSPLHF. For the CDR3, the DNA is TGTGCCAGCTCAGGGGACGTTGGATATAATTCACCCCTCCACTTT.

This rearrangement joins TRBV28 to TRBJ1-2; 12 nucleotides line up with TRBD1. This CDR3 contains 16 residues. CDR1 is MDHEN, CDR2 SYDVKM, per germline. V trimming: 1 base; J trimming: 3 bases; junction bases outside the gene matches: 3. CDR3 DNA: TGTGCCAGCAGTTTATTGGGGACAGGGGGCGACTATGGCTACACCTTC. This translates into CASSLLGTGGDYGYTF.

A few counts support this clone. This chain uses TRBV9 with TRBJ1-1; D is perhaps TRBD1 (6 bases). This CDR3 comprises 15 residues. Trimming stripped 2 bases from V and 6 bases from J, with 17 bases between. Germline assignment: CDR1 SGDLS and CDR2 YYNGEE. CDR3 coding DNA: TGTGCCAGCAGCGTTGACCCGGGACAAAAATCTGAAGCTTTCTTT. Translation gives CASSVDPGQKSEAFF.

The V call is TRBV9, the J call TRBJ2-7; D possibly corresponds to TRBD1 (6 bases). CDR1 SGDLS and CDR2 YYNGEE come from the germline V gene. The germline V and J ends were trimmed by 0 bases and 5 bases, with 15 bases remaining between them. The CDR3 extends over 15 amino acids. The CDR3 coding sequence is TGTGCCAGCAGCGTAGAGGGGGTTTCAGACGACGAGCAGTACTTC. Its protein product is CASSVEGVSDDEQYF.

This clone was observed a single time. The rearrangement links TRBV5-8 to TRBJ1-5; D remains ambiguous. The length of the CDR3 is 14 residues. V lost 3 bases, J lost 7 bases, and 14 bases lay in between. From germline, CDR1 is SGHTS and CDR2 YDEGEE. The CDR3 protein is CASSYPGGRQPQHF. CDR3 coding DNA: TGTGCCAGCAGCTACCCAGGAGGGCGGCAGCCCCAGCATTTT.

Here the CDR3 DNA reads TGTGCCTGGAGTGTTACAGGGGGCGGTCAGCCCCAGCATTTT. This codes for CAWSVTGGGQPQHF. The chain couples TRBV30 to TRBJ1-5, with 9 bases aligning to TRBD1. Trimming removed 0 bases from V and 6 bases from J; junction bases left unmatched: 3. Germline V CDR1 and CDR2: GTSNPN, SVGIG (reference sequence). The CDR3 is made up of 14 amino acids.